This passage covers 9 T cell receptor beta chains from one sample sequenced in a study of beta chain features in type 1 diabetes. All of the isolated RNA was reverse transcribed, so expressed TCRB transcripts were sequenced. The data were produced by immunoSEQ multiplex PCR, yet TCRdb's version contains in-frame clones alone and is incomplete. The sample holds 450,000 to 600,000 clones, around 30% seen once. Material for sequencing was naive CD4+ T cells from blood. These receptors came from a man in his late teens or twenties in good health.

A few counts support this clone. The genes are TRBV23-1 and TRBJ2-1, with D possibly TRBD2 on 5 matching bases. TRBV23-1 is recorded as an ORF, its role being uncertain. V shed 3 bases and J shed 2 bases, with 11 bases lying between them. The CDR3 length is 15 residues. As DNA, the CDR3 is TGCGCCAGCAGTCATAGGGAGAACCCCTACAATGAGCAGTTCTTC. It specifies CASSHRENPYNEQFF.

This clone was found a few times. This chain connects TRBV29-1 to TRBJ2-5, with 12 bases fitting TRBD2. V shed 4 bases, J shed 5 bases, and the junction held 8 bases outside the gene matches. Germline CDR1 and CDR2: SQVTM and ANQGSEA. The CDR3 extends over 15 amino acids. CDR3 nucleotides: TGCAGCGTTGTCTCGACTAGCGGGAGAAGGGAGACCCAGTACTTC. Translated, it gives CSVVSTSGRRETQYF.

This clone has just one count. The rearrangement uses TRBV7-8 and TRBJ1-2; 9 nucleotides align to TRBD1. CDR1 and CDR2 from the germline V gene are SGHVS and FQNEAQ. The CDR3 loop spans 17 amino acids. V was clipped by 5 bases and J by 8 bases; unmatched bases: 18. Here the CDR3 reads CASSTAGTGYQLRGYTF. In DNA form, the CDR3 reads TGTGCCAGCAGCACCGCCGGGACAGGGTACCAACTACGAGGCTACACCTTC.

This clone was observed a single time. The V gene is TRBV19, the J gene TRBJ2-1; 10 nucleotides match TRBD1. The J segment lost 8 bases and the V segment lost 7 bases, leaving 11 bases of the junction unmatched. CDR3 length: 15 residues. Germline values: CDR1 LNHDA, CDR2 SQIVND (reference sequence). The CDR3 sequence: CASMGTRDRGYEQFF. CDR3 DNA: TGTGCCAGTATGGGGACCCGGGACAGGGGATATGAGCAGTTCTTC.

This clone has a handful of counts. The chain couples TRBV9 to TRBJ2-5; 12 positions agree with TRBD2. The CDR3 has 17 residues. Germline trimming cut 0 bases from V and 1 base from J; bases unmatched to any gene: 4. Germline assignment: CDR1 SGDLS and CDR2 YYNGEE. CDR3 sequence: CASSVGRTSGTQETQYF. CDR3 in DNA: TGTGCCAGCAGCGTAGGAAGGACTAGCGGGACCCAAGAGACCCAGTACTTC.

The chain is built from TRBV28 and TRBJ1-1, with D hard to call. Germline CDR1 and CDR2: MDHEN and SYDVKM. CDR3 length: 11 amino acids. Trimming shortened V by 6 bases and J by 10 bases, and 12 bases separated the two germline ends. Written as DNA, the CDR3 is TGTGCCAGCAGCACTGGAAGAATAGCTTTCTTT. Its translation: CASSTGRIAFF. Based on the CDR3 plus reference TRBV28 and TRBJ1-1, the full variable domain is DVKVTQSSRYLVKRTGEKVFLECVQDMDHENMFWYRQDPGLGLRLIYFSYDVKMKEKGDIPEGYSVSREKKERFSLILESASTNQTSMYLCASSTGRIAFFGQGTRLTVV.

A few counts support this clone. The rearrangement joins TRBV7-2 to TRBJ1-2; D uncertain. Trimming left V 3 bases short and J 3 bases short, with 11 bases between. Per germline, CDR1 SGHTA and CDR2 FQGNSA. The CDR3 has 14 residues. In nucleotides, the CDR3 is TGTGCCAGCAGCTTTTACTTCGGGGACTATGGCTACACCTTC. Amino acid sequence: CASSFYFGDYGYTF.

The V gene is TRBV27, the J gene TRBJ2-7, with 7 bases fitting TRBD2. Germline CDR1 MNHEY, CDR2 SMNVEV (reference sequence). The trim removed 5 bases at V and 0 bases at J, leaving 7 bases unmatched. The CDR3 extends over 15 amino acids. CDR3 residues: CASSLALAVSYEQYF. The CDR3 region has the DNA TGTGCCAGCAGTCTCGCCCTAGCGGTCTCCTACGAGCAGTACTTC.

This clone turned up a few times. J is TRBJ2-1 and V is TRBV5-1; 9 bases match TRBD1. With V trimmed by 7 bases and J by 7 bases, 12 bases remained unmatched. The CDR3 has 15 residues. Germline V gene data show CDR1 as SGHRS and CDR2 as YFSETQ. This CDR3 is CASSPRGTGWNEQFF. CDR3 nucleotides: TGCGCCAGCTCCCCCCGAGGGACAGGGTGGAATGAGCAGTTCTTC.